This TCR beta chain was retrieved from a study of blood T cell repertoires in COVID-19. The CDR3 is 15 amino acids. Per the germline V gene, CDR1 is KGHSH and CDR2 is LQKENI. Between the trimmed V and J ends, which lost 2 bases and 5 bases, there was a span of 13 bases. Clones were read by immunoSEQ multiplex PCR, and TCRdb kept only the in-frame ones, dropping some. There are 150,000 to 200,000 clones in the sample; 70% to 90% occur only once, and under 25% lies in the top ten. The chain recombines TRBV18 with TRBJ2-1; no definite D call. This sequence was found in a man aged 60 to 69 with active or convalescent COVID-19. Sequenced material: peripheral blood. The CDR3 nucleotides read TGTGCCAGCTCACCAATGGCAGGCCAAAACAATGAGCAGTTCTTC. It codes for CASSPMAGQNNEQFF.